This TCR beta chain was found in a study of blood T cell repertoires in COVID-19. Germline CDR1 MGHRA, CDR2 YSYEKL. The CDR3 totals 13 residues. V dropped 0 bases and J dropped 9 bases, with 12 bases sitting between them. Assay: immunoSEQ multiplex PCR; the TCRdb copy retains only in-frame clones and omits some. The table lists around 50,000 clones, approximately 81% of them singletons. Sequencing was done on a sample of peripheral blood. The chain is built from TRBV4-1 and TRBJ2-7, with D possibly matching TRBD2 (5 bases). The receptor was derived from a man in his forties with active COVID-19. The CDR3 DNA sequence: TGCGCCAGCAGCCAAGAGCTTCTAGCTGGGCAGTACTTC. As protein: CASSQELLAGQYF.